This record concerns one T cell receptor (beta chain) sequence. 5'RACE with constant-segment primers yielded barcoded, UMI-tagged TCR alpha and TCR beta cDNA libraries. MiXCR was run by TCRdb on the 5' RACE reads, yielding one entry per CDR3 protein. The data contain about 210,000 distinct CDR3 sequences, under 30% of them seen just once; the ten biggest clones take up roughly an eighth. The data derive from a study of T-cell memory formation after mild COVID-19. CDR3 length: 14 amino acids. The ends were cut back, 2 bases at V and 3 bases at J, with 8 bases in the middle. The V gene's germline CDR1 is SGHTA and CDR2 FQGNSA.

The sequence came from an adult woman who had mild COVID-19 (a few samples of this study predate the infection). Cell type and time point are not known. This sequence joins TRBV7-2 and TRBJ1-5; D is undetermined. Sequenced sample: PBMCs or a T cell subset sorted from them (not recorded which). Here the CDR3 DNA reads TGTGCCAGCAGCTTATCAGCAAACAATCAGCCCCAGCATTTT. This gives the protein CASSLSANNQPQHF.